Below, one TCR beta chain is given with its context. The target of this receptor is not known. No base-level quality is on record; no much larger clone is a single base apart. CD8 naive samples were obtained by positive selection for CCR7 among CD45RO-negative cells, yielding a CD45RA+CCR7+ population from which TemRA cells were excluded. The donors were healthy, HIV-negative adults who had no recently reported acute infections or vaccinations. Only Caucasian adults living in Nashville, Tennessee, USA were represented among the donors. Blood was obtained by leukapheresis, after which PBMCs were separated by Ficoll-Histopaque density gradient centrifugation and cryopreserved in liquid nitrogen vapor phase. Analytical flow cytometry was used to check the purity and quantity of each magnetically sorted T cell population. From each sorted fraction, genomic DNA was isolated and quantified by UV absorbance on a Nanodrop 2000c.

This specimen belongs to a study of shared clonotypes between healthy human individuals (dated by TCRdb to about 2020). Describing the broader study: The cohort comprised a couple of women and a few men aged 18 to 49 years. For each donor, CD4 naive and CD4 memory were each run on three plates, CD8 naive on two plates, and CD8 memory on one plate. To estimate repertoire size and how much clonotype sharing occurs between individuals, the study deeply sequenced the blood TCR repertoires of several healthy adults. To increase sequencing depth and limit assay-specific biases, different laboratories used diverse techniques to prepare libraries and sequence TCR repertoires. Leukapheresis yielded between about 0.8 and 8.9 billion PBMCs per donor. The paper as a whole reports these results and caveats: Across a few donors, 5% to 6% of naive CD4, 3% to 3.5% of naive CD8, about 2.3% of memory CD4, and roughly 0.41% of memory CD8 clonotypes were shared. Sampling was restricted to blood, and TCR repertoires in tissues likely differ from the TCR repertoires found in blood. Because the study included a small number of donors, the genetic and exposure-history diversity represented was limited. Even with the large sequencing depth, rarefaction of the sorted-subset datasets indicated that sequencing was incomplete. Compared with non-shared clonotypes, the clonotypes found in all four sorted-subset donors had higher generation probabilities. Estimated clonotype richness was generally larger for naive than for memory subsets. Pairwise subsampling led to the expectation that sequencing depth would affect the degree of clonotype sharing among donors.

Using the deep immunoSEQ assay, multiplex PCR amplified TCR CDR3 regions from genomic DNA. For each cell subset, the extracted genomic DNA was distributed evenly across all wells of several immunoSEQ 96-well plates, and each plate served as one replicate. For sorted subsets, approximately 190 ng of genomic DNA, equivalent to about 30,000 T cell genomes, went into each replicate PCR. Purified libraries were measured with a Qubit 3.0 fluorometer, size-checked on a Bioanalyzer 2100, and measured again with the KAPA Library Quantification kit. Every immunoSEQ 96-well plate was sequenced on a separate single-read 150-cycle Illumina NextSeq 550 flow cell. Turning to the authors' computational methods: The immunoSEQ output contained only junctional sequences without quality scores, so filtering could not match that applied to full-length reads. To assign V/J genes and CDR3, sequences were annotated using PyIR, a Python wrapper for IgBLAST v1.9, with IMGT germline references. Reads with weak V/J assignments (E-value above 1e-6), missing CDR3, stop codons, out-of-frame junctions, or ambiguous translated residues were removed. V3J clonotypes were defined as sequences sharing the same inferred V gene, J gene, and CDR3 amino acid sequence. Percentage overlap between repertoires was calculated by dividing the number of shared unique clonotypes by the size of the smaller repertoire. RTK rarefaction, the Chao1 estimator, and Recon v2.1 estimates of unobserved clonotypes were used to assess repertoire richness. Generation probabilities were computed with OLGA for all TCRbeta clonotypes obtained by the gDNA method from several donors. This is the immuneACCESS table as TCRdb keeps it, with only in-frame sequences that have V and J called. A part of the clones is gone; compared with another copy, unresolved V genes explain less than half, and the rest is unexplained. V and J calls and clone size are copied from that table; D and trimming were computed from the DNA. The sample profile shows 600,000 or so clones; 95% to 98% of them were found once. Clones ranked in the top ten supply 0.3% of the sample.

The sequence derives from a man younger than 45 in good health. The material sequenced was naive CD8+ T cells sorted from blood. The cell subset or site label corresponds to: CD45RA+CCR7+.

The CDR3 sequence is CASSAGTSGDSYEQYF. The nucleotide sequence is given as TGTGCCAGCAGTGCCGGGACTAGCGGGGACTCCTACGAGCAGTACTTC. The chain links TRBV27 with TRBJ2-7; 13 bases in the middle match TRBD2. The CDR1 and CDR2 encoded by the germline V gene (reference sequence) are MNHEY and SMNVEV. From the cysteine through the phenylalanine, the CDR3 covers 16 amino acids. The entry retains the CDR3 DNA only, 48 bases that are in frame from base 1. Relative to germline, V is missing 5 bases and J is missing 0 bases, with 4 bases of the junction outside any gene match.